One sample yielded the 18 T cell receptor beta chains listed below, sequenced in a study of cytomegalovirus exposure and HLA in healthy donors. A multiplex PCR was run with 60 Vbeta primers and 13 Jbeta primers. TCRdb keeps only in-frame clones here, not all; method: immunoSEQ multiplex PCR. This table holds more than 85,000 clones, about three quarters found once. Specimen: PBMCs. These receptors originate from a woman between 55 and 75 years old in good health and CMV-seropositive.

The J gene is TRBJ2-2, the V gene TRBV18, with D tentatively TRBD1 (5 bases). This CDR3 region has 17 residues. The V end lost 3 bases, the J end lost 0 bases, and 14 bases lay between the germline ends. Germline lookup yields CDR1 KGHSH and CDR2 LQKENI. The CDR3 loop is CASSPKRAGSNTGELFF. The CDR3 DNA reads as TGTGCCAGCTCACCGAAAAGAGCAGGGTCGAACACCGGGGAGCTGTTTTTT.

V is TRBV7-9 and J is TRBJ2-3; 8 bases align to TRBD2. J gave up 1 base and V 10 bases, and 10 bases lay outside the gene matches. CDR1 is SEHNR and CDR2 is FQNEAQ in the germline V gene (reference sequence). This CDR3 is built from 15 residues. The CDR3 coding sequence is TGTGCCACCCGGCTCGGGGGGGAAGGCACAGATACGCAGTATTTT. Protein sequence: CATRLGGEGTDTQYF.

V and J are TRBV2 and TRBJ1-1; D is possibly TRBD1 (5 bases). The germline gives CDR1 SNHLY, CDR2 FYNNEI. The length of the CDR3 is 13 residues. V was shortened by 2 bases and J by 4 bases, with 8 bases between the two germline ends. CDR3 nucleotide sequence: TGTGCCAGCAGTGAATACGGGGGCACTGAAGCTTTCTTT. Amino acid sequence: CASSEYGGTEAFF.

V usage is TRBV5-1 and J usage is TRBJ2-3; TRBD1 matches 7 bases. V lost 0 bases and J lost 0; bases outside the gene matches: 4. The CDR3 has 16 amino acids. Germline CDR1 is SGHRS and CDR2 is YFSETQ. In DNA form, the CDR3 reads TGCGCCAGCAGCTTGGCCGGGACAGCGAGCACAGATACGCAGTATTTT. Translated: CASSLAGTASTDTQYF.

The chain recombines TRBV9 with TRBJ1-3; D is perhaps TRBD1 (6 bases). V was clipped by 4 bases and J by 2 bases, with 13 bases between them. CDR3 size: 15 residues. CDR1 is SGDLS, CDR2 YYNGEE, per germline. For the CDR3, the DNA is TGTGCCAGCAGCCACCTCGAGGGGGCTGGAAACACCATATATTTT. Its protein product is CASSHLEGAGNTIYF.

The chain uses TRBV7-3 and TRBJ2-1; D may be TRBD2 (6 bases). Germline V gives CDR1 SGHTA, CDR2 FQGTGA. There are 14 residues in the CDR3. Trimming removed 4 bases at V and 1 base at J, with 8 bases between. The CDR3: CASSYSGSYNEQFF. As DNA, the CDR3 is TGTGCCAGCAGCTATAGCGGATCCTACAATGAGCAGTTCTTC.

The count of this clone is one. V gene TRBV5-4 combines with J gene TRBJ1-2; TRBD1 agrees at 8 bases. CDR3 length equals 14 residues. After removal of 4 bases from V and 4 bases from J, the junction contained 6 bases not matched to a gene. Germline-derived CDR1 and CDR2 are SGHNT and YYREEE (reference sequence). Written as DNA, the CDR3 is TGTGCCAGCAGCAAAACCGGGACAGGCTATGGCTACACCTTC. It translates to CASSKTGTGYGYTF.

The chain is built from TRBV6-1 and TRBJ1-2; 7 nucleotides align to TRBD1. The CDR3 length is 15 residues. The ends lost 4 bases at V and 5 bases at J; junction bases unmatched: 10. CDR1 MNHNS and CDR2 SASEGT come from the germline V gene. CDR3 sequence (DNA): TGTGCCAGCAGTGCAACGACAGGGAGCTTTTATGGCTACACCTTC. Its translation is CASSATTGSFYGYTF.

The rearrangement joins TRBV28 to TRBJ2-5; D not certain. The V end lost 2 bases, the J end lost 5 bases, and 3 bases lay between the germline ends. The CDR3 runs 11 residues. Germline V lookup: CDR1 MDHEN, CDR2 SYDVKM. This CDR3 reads CASSLRETQYF. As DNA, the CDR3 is TGTGCCAGCAGTTTACGGGAGACCCAGTACTTC.

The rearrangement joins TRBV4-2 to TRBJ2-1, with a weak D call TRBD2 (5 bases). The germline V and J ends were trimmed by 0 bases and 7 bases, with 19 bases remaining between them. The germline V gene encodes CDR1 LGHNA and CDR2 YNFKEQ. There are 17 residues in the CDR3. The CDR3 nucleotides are TGTGCCAGCAGCCAAGATGGAGGAGCGCTATTGGGTAATGAGCAGTTCTTC. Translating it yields CASSQDGGALLGNEQFF.

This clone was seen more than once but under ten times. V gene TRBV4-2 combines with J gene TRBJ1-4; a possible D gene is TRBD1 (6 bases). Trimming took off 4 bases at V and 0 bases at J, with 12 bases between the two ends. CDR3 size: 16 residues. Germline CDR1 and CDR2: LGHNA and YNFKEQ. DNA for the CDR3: TGTGCCAGCAGCCTTGAACAGGGACCAACTAATGAAAAACTGTTTTTT. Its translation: CASSLEQGPTNEKLFF.

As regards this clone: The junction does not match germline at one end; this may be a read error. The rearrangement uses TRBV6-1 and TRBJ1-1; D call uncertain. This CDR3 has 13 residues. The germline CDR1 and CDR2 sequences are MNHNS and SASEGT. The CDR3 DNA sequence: TGTGCCAGCAGTGAAGGTTGGTCTACAGTTTGGGCCTTT. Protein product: CASSEGWSTVWAF.

CDR3: CYWTTCTDTQYF. CDR3 coding DNA: TGCTACTGGACTACTTGCACAGATACGCAGTATTTT. The chain has TRBV29-1 and TRBJ2-3; D may be TRBD2 (6 bases). CDR3 length: 12 residues. CDR1 is SQVTM, CDR2 ANQGSEA, per germline.

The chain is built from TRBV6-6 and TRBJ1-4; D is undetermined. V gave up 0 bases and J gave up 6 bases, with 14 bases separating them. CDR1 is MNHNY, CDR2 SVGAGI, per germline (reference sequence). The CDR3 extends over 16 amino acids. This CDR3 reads CASSYSPMTGDEKLFF. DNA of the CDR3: TGTGCCAGCAGTTACTCGCCTATGACGGGTGATGAAAAACTGTTTTTT.

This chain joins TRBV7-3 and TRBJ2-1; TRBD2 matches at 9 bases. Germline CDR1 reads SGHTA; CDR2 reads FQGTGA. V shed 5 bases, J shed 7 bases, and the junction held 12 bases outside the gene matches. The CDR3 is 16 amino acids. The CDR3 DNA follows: TGTGCCAGCAGCCATCCTGGGGCTAGCGGGATTAATGAGCAGTTCTTC. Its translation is CASSHPGASGINEQFF.

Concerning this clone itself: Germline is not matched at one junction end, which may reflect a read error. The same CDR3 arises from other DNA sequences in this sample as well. The CDR3 protein is CATSREGASSYEQYF. DNA of the CDR3: TGTGCCACCAGTAGAGAGGGGGCCAGCTCCTACGAGCAGTACTTC. The chain carries TRBV15 and TRBJ2-7; TRBD1 matches at 7 bases. CDR3 length equals 15 residues. The germline CDR1 and CDR2 sequences are LNHNV and YYDKDF (reference sequence).

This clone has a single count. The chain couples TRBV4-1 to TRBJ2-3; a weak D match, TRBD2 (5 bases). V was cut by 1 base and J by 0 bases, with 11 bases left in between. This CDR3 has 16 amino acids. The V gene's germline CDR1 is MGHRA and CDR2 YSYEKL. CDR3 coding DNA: TGCGCCAGCAGCCAAGTAGGGCGGGCAAGCACAGATACGCAGTATTTT. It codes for CASSQVGRASTDTQYF.

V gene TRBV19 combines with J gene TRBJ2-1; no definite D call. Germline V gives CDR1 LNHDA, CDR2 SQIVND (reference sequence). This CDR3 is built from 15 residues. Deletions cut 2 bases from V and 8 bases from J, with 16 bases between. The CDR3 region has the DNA TGTGCCAGTAGTATATCCCCGACCGGGTTCGATGAGCAGTTCTTC. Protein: CASSISPTGFDEQFF. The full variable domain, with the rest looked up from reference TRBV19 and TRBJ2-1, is DGGITQSPKYLFRKEGQNVTLSCEQNLNHDAMYWYRQDPGQGLRLIYYSQIVNDFQKGDIAEGYSVSREKKESFPLTVTSAQKNPTAFYLCASSISPTGFDEQFFGPGTRLTVL.